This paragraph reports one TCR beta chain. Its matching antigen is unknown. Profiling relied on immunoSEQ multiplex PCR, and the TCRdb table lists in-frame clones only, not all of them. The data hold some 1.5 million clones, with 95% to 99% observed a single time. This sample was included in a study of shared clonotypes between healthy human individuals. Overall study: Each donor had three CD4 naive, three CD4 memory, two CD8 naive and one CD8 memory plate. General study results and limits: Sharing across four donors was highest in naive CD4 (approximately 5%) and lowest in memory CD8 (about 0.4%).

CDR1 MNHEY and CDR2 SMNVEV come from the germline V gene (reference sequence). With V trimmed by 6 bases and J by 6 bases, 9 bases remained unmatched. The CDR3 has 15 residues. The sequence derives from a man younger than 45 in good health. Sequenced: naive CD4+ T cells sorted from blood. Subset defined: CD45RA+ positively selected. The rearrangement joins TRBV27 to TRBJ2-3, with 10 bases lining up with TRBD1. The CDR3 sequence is CASSTIGTGADTQYF. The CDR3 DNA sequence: TGTGCCAGCAGCACGATCGGGACAGGGGCCGATACGCAGTATTTT.